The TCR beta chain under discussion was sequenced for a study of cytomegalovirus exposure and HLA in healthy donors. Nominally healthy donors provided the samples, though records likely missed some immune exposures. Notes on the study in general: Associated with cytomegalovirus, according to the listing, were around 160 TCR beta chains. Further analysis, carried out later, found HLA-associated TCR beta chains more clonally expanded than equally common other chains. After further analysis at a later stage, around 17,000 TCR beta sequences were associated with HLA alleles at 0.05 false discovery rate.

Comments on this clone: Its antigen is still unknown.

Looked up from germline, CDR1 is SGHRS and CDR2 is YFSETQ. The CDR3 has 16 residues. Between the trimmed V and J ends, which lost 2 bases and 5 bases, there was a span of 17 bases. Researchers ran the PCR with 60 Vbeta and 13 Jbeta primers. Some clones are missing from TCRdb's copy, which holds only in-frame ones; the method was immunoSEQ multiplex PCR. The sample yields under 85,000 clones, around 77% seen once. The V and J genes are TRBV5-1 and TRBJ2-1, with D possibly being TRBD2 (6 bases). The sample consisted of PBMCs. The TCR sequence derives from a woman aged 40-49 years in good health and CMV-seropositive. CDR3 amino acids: CASSFFAGPQNNEQFF. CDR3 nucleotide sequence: TGCGCCAGCAGCTTTTTTGCGGGACCCCAAAACAATGAGCAGTTCTTC.